The rows below give T cell receptor beta chains drawn from one sample of a study of blood T cell repertoires in COVID-19. Profiled with immunoSEQ multiplex PCR; TCRdb holds only in-frame clones, not every one. The sample lists roughly 300,000 clones, 65% to 90% occurring once. Sequencing was done on a sample of PBMCs or T cells enriched from blood (not recorded which). All receptors come from a man aged 25-45 years who had recovered from COVID-19. CDR3s leave out the opening cysteine and the closing phenylalanine or tryptophan.

v_gene	j_gene	CDR3aa
TRBV6-5	TRBJ2-7	ATSGTGKDEQY
TRBV6-5	TRBJ2-1	ASSYSRTGGIDEQF
TRBV30	TRBJ2-5	AWGNQETQY
TRBV15	TRBJ2-7	ATSEGKGYEQY
TRBV7-9	TRBJ1-2	ASSLESGNYGYT
TRBV14	TRBJ2-3	ASSQGLDYDTDTQY
TRBV10-3	TRBJ2-2	AISDPGGGGTGELF
TRBV19	TRBJ2-7	ASSTDRGAGYEQY
TRBV4-2	TRBJ1-3	ASSQEAQGSSGNTIY
TRBV3-1/TRBV3-2	TRBJ1-2	ASSQGPDGYT
TRBV19	TRBJ1-5	ASSTTGFRNQPQH
TRBV6-6	TRBJ1-6	ASSFADRGGSPLH
TRBV18	TRBJ1-1	ASSPGAGSEAF
TRBV28	TRBJ2-3	ASSLAGGTDTQY